The clone carrying this TCR beta chain was recorded a few times. The ends were cut back, 0 bases at V and 5 bases at J, with 8 bases in the middle. The CDR3 contains 14 residues. Germline assignment: CDR1 LNHNV and CDR2 YYDKDF (reference sequence). The sample belongs to a study of cytomegalovirus exposure and HLA in healthy donors. The study ran its PCR with 60 Vbeta and 13 Jbeta primers. Here immunoSEQ multiplex PCR was the method, and the copy in TCRdb shows in-frame clones only, minus some. The data contain around 130,000 clones, about 63% of them singletons. The rearrangement links TRBV15 to TRBJ2-1; D not certain. Sequenced input: PBMCs. This clonotype originated in a man aged 25 to 40 in good health and CMV-seropositive. The CDR3 sequence is CATSRDLLHNEQFF. The CDR3 DNA reads TGTGCCACCAGCAGAGATCTTCTACACAATGAGCAGTTCTTC.